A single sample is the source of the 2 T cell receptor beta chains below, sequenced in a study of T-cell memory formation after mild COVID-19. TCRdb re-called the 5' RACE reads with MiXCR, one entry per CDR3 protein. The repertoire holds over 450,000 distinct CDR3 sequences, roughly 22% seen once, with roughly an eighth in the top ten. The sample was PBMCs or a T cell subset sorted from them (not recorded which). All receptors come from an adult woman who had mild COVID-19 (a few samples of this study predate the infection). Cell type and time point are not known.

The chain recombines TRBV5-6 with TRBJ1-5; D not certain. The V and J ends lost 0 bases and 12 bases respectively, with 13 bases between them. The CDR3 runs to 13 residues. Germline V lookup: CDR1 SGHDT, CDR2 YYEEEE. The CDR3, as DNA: TGTGCCAGCAGCTTGGGACGGGTGGGGATCCAGCATTTT. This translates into CASSLGRVGIQHF.

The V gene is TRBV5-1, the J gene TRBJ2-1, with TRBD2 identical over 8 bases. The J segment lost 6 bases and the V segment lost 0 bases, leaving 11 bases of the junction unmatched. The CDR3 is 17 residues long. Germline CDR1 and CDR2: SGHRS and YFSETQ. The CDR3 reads CASSLAGESGGLNEQFF. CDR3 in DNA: TGCGCCAGCAGCTTGGCCGGCGAAAGCGGGGGTCTCAATGAGCAGTTCTTC.